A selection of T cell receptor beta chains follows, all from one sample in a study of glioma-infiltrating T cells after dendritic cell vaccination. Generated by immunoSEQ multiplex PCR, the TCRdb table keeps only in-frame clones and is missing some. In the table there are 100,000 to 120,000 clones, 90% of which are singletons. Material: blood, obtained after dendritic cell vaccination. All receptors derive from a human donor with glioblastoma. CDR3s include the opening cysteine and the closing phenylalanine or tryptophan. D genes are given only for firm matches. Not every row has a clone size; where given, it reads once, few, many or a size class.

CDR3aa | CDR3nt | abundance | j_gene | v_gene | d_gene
CATRAGQGAYEQYF | TGTGCCACCAGAGCGGGACAGGGTGCCTACGAGCAGTACTTC | . | TRBJ2-7 | TRBV15 | TRBD1
CASSYSPGGNQPQHF | TGTGCCAGCAGTTACTCGCCAGGGGGCAATCAGCCCCAGCATTTT | . | TRBJ1-5 | TRBV6-5 | .
CASSAGETQYF | TGCGCCAGCAGCGCCGGGGAGACCCAGTACTTC | . | TRBJ2-5 | TRBV5-1 | .
CASSLSDYGYTF | TGTGCCAGCAGCTTATCAGACTATGGCTACACCTTC | . | TRBJ1-2 | TRBV7-9 | .
CASSLTGGNQPQHF | TGTGCCAGCAGCCTGACAGGGGGCAATCAGCCCCAGCATTTT | once | TRBJ1-5 | TRBV11-2 | TRBD1
CASSSNRAGNTIYF | TGTGCCAGCAGCTCGAACAGGGCTGGAAACACCATATATTTT | few | TRBJ1-3 | TRBV5-6 | .
CASGQGAAGYTF | TGTGCCAGCGGACAGGGGGCTGCTGGCTACACCTTC | . | TRBJ1-2 | TRBV6-5 | TRBD1
CASSHPNYGYTF | TGTGCCAGTAGTCATCCTAACTATGGCTACACCTTC | once | TRBJ1-2 | TRBV19 | .
CAAIAGQKETQYF | TGTGCCGCCATAGCGGGACAGAAAGAGACCCAGTACTTC | . | TRBJ2-5 | TRBV30 | .
CASSLGGVQNTEAFF | TGCGCCAGCAGCTTGGGGGGAGTTCAGAACACTGAAGCTTTCTTT | . | TRBJ1-1 | TRBV5-1 | .
CAWSGGRYGYTF | TGTGCCTGGAGTGGGGGCCGCTATGGCTACACCTTC | . | TRBJ1-2 | TRBV30 | .
CASSYSTGSNEQYF | TGTGCCAGCAGTTACTCCACCGGGAGTAACGAGCAGTACTTC | . | TRBJ2-7 | TRBV6-6 | .
CASSLDGKGYEQYF | TGCGCCAGCAGCTTGGACGGGAAGGGCTACGAGCAGTACTTC | . | TRBJ2-7 | TRBV5-1 | .
CASSYDRDTEAFF | TGTGCCAGCAGTTACGACAGGGACACTGAAGCTTTCTTT | . | TRBJ1-1 | TRBV6-5 | TRBD1
CASSSRTGMMAYEQYF | TGTGCCAGCAGTTCCCGGACAGGGATGATGGCCTACGAGCAGTACTTC | . | TRBJ2-7 | TRBV27 | TRBD1
CASSGQGRSPSEQYF | TGTGCCAGCAGTGGACAGGGACGAAGCCCATCCGAGCAGTACTTC | . | TRBJ2-7 | TRBV27 | TRBD1
CASSSGFIARGADTQYF | TGTGCCAGCAGCTCGGGGTTTATTGCCAGGGGGGCAGATACGCAGTATTTT | . | TRBJ2-3 | TRBV11-1 | .
CSGGQGDYGYTF | TGCAGCGGGGGACAGGGAGACTATGGCTACACCTTC | once | TRBJ1-2 | TRBV29-1 | TRBD1
CSAKVGYTEAFF | TGCAGCGCCAAGGTCGGGTACACTGAAGCTTTCTTT | . | TRBJ1-1 | TRBV29-1 | .
CASSLRGAGTDTQYF | TGTGCCAGCAGCTTACGGGGGGCTGGCACAGATACGCAGTATTTT | . | TRBJ2-3 | TRBV13 | .
CAWSDGQGNYGYTF | TGTGCCTGGAGCGACGGACAGGGTAACTATGGCTACACCTTC | . | TRBJ1-2 | TRBV30 | TRBD1
CASSVDWTGGRETQYF | TGTGCCAGCAGCGTAGACTGGACAGGGGGTAGAGAGACCCAGTACTTC | . | TRBJ2-5 | TRBV9 | TRBD1
CASGLNLARDTQYF | TGTGCTAGTGGTTTGAATCTCGCCCGGGATACGCAGTATTTT | . | TRBJ2-3 | TRBV12-5 | .
CASSFLQSGQRYGYTF | TGTGCCAGCAGTTTTCTCCAATCGGGACAACGCTATGGCTACACCTTC | . | TRBJ1-2 | TRBV27 | .
CASSTASGRAAWGAEAFF | TGTGCCAGCAGCACAGCCTCAGGGAGGGCGGCCTGGGGGGCTGAAGCTTTCTTT | . | TRBJ1-1 | TRBV7-2 | .